The 9 T cell receptor beta chains presented below share a single source sample, sequenced in a study of cytomegalovirus exposure and HLA in healthy donors. Amplification used 60 Vbeta primers and 13 Jbeta primers. Only in-frame clones appear in the TCRdb table, and some are missing; sequencing was by immunoSEQ multiplex PCR. The sample shows 100,000 or so clones, less than 80% of them seen only once. The sample comprised PBMCs. These receptors all come from a man aged 25-45 years in good health and CMV-seronegative.

The CDR3 bases are TGTGCCAGCAGTCGACAGGACCCGTACGAGCAGTACTTC. Its protein is CASSRQDPYEQYF. This chain connects TRBV28 to TRBJ2-7; TRBD1 is a possible D gene (6 bases). Germline CDR1 is MDHEN and CDR2 is SYDVKM. The CDR3 has 13 residues. V was cut by 5 bases and J by 4 bases, with 12 bases left in between.

This chain joins TRBV9 and TRBJ2-2, with D possibly TRBD1 on 5 matching bases. The CDR3 length is 15 residues. The V end lost 3 bases, the J end lost 3 bases, and 12 bases lay between the germline ends. Germline CDR1 reads SGDLS; CDR2 reads YYNGEE. CDR3 bases: TGTGCCAGCAGCGGCAGGGTTCTTGACACCGGGGAGCTGTTTTTT. Translated, it gives CASSGRVLDTGELFF.

This chain links TRBV27 with TRBJ2-3, with 11 bases fitting TRBD2. The length of the CDR3 is 16 residues. Germline loops: CDR1 MNHEY, CDR2 SMNVEV (reference sequence). The V gene end was trimmed by 6 bases and the J gene end by 0 bases; junction bases not matched to a gene: 5. The CDR3 region has the DNA TGTGCCAGCAGACCCCGGACTAGCGGGAGCACAGATACGCAGTATTTT. Amino acid sequence: CASRPRTSGSTDTQYF.

This chain connects TRBV29-1 to TRBJ2-7, with a tentative D call TRBD2 (7 bases). Trimming shortened V by 7 bases and J by 5 bases, and 15 bases separated the two germline ends. This CDR3 is built from 12 residues. Germline V gene data show CDR1 as SQVTM and CDR2 as ANQGSEA. In nucleotides, the CDR3 is TGCAGCGCCGAGGGGGGGGTCCACGAGCAGTACTTC. This codes for CSAEGGVHEQYF.

The J gene is TRBJ1-5, the V gene TRBV5-5; TRBD1 agrees at 11 bases. The junction had 4 bases not matched to a gene; V was cut back by 4 bases and J by 1 base. The CDR3 sequence is 16 residues long. Germline V gene data show CDR1 as SGHKS and CDR2 as YYEKEE (reference sequence). This chain's CDR3 is CASSGGQGASNQPQHF. CDR3 in DNA: TGTGCCAGCAGCGGAGGACAGGGGGCAAGCAATCAGCCCCAGCATTTT.

The V and J genes are TRBV5-4 and TRBJ2-5; 8 bases match TRBD2. Germline V lookup: CDR1 SGHNT, CDR2 YYREEE (reference sequence). V shed 0 bases and J 5 bases; nucleotides not matched to a gene: 12. The CDR3 has 17 residues. Here the CDR3 DNA reads TGTGCCAGCAGCTTGGTCGTAGTGGCGGGGGGTCGGGAGACCCAGTACTTC. Translation: CASSLVVVAGGRETQYF.

The V gene is TRBV9, the J gene TRBJ1-5; 10 nucleotides match TRBD1. The CDR3 totals 15 residues. V was clipped by 5 bases and J by 5 bases; unmatched bases: 7. Germline V lookup: CDR1 SGDLS, CDR2 YYNGEE. The chain's CDR3 is CASRTTGTGDQPQHF. The DNA of the CDR3 is TGTGCCAGCAGGACTACCGGGACAGGGGATCAGCCCCAGCATTTT.

The rearrangement uses TRBV4-1 and TRBJ1-1, with a weak D call TRBD1 (5 bases). V gave up 1 base and J gave up 5 bases, with 17 bases separating them. CDR1 and CDR2 (germline): MGHRA, YSYEKL. CDR3 length: 16 residues. CDR3 nucleotides: TGCGCCAGCAGCCAAGGGTTTACAGGCGTCGATACTGAAGCTTTCTTT. This encodes CASSQGFTGVDTEAFF.

This chain uses TRBV7-9 with TRBJ1-5; 7 positions match TRBD1. CDR3 size: 17 residues. Looked up from germline, CDR1 is SEHNR and CDR2 is FQNEAQ (reference sequence). V shed 5 bases and J 4 bases; nucleotides not matched to a gene: 14. Here the CDR3 DNA reads TGTGCCAGCAGCCGACAGGGAGGAGGACTGAGGAATCAGCCCCAGCATTTT. It specifies CASSRQGGGLRNQPQHF.